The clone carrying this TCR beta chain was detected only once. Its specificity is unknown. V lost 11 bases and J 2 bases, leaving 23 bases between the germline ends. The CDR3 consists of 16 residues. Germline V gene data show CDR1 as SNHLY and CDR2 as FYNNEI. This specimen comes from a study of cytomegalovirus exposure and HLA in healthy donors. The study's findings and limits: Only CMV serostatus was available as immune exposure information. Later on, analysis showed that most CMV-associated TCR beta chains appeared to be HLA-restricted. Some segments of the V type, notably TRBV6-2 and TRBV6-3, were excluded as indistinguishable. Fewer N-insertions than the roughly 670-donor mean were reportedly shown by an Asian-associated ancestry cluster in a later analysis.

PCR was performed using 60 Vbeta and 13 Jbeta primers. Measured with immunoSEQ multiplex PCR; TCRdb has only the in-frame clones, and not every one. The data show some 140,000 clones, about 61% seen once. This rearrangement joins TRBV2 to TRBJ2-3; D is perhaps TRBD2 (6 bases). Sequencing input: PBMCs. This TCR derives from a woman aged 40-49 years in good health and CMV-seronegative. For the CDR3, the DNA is TGTGCCGGTTTGGAGGGGACCCGAACCTCCACAGATACGCAGTATTTT. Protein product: CAGLEGTRTSTDTQYF. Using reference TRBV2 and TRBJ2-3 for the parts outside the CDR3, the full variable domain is EPEVTQTPSHQVTQMGQEVILRCVPISNHLYFYWYRQILGQKVEFLVSFYNNEISEKSEIFDDQFSVERPDGSNFTLKIRSTKLEDSAMYFCAGLEGTRTSTDTQYFGPGTRLTVL.